One sample yielded the 18 T cell receptor beta chains listed below, sequenced in a study of blood T cell repertoires in COVID-19. Clones were read by immunoSEQ multiplex PCR, and TCRdb kept only the in-frame ones, dropping some. Of over 200,000 clones listed, over 80% were seen once; the top ten hold around 3.7%. Sample: PBMCs or T cells enriched from blood (not recorded which). The receptor set was obtained from a woman younger than 45 who had been exposed to COVID-19.

CDR3 in amino acids: CASSRTPNTEAFF. CDR3 nucleotide sequence: TGTGCCAGCAGCCGCACACCGAACACTGAAGCTTTCTTT. The chain uses TRBV12-3 or TRBV12-4 and TRBJ1-1; no clear D. Trimming took off 6 bases at V and 1 base at J, with 9 bases between the two ends. The CDR3 consists of 13 residues.

V usage is TRBV19 and J usage is TRBJ1-6; 8 bases are shared with TRBD1. There are 14 residues in the CDR3. CDR1 and CDR2 from the germline V gene are LNHDA and SQIVND (reference sequence). V trimming: 7 bases; J trimming: 10 bases; junction bases outside the gene matches: 9. In DNA form, the CDR3 reads TGTGCCAGTAACACAGGACAGGGATCGTCACCCCTCCACTTT. It translates to CASNTGQGSSPLHF.

This chain links TRBV16 with TRBJ2-2; maybe TRBD1 (5 bases). Trimming cost V 0 bases and J 1 base, with 12 bases left between them. The CDR3 runs to 17 residues. Per germline, CDR1 KGHSY and CDR2 FQNENV. Written as DNA, the CDR3 is TGTGCCAGCAGCCAATCGGGGCCAGGGAAGAACACCGGGGAGCTGTTTTTT. It encodes CASSQSGPGKNTGELFF. The variable domain in full, completed from reference TRBV16 and TRBJ2-2, reads GEEVAQTPKHLVRGEGQKAKLYCAPIKGHSYVFWYQQVLKNEFKFLISFQNENVFDETGMPKERFSAKCLPNSPCSLEIQATKLEDSAVYFCASSQSGPGKNTGELFFGEGSRLTVL.

This sequence joins TRBV6-5 and TRBJ2-3; 8 bases line up with TRBD1. Germline V gives CDR1 MNHEY, CDR2 SVGAGI. There are 13 residues in the CDR3. With V trimmed by 4 bases and J by 6 bases, 3 bases remained unmatched. The CDR3 sequence: CASSLGQGDTQYF. The CDR3 DNA reads as TGTGCCAGCAGTTTAGGACAGGGCGATACGCAGTATTTT.

The V gene is TRBV6-5, the J gene TRBJ1-1; 7 nucleotides match TRBD1. The CDR3 contains 14 residues. The germline V gene encodes CDR1 MNHEY and CDR2 SVGAGI. V dropped 2 bases and J dropped 10; count of bases not matched to a gene: 10. The CDR3 DNA reads TGTGCCAGCAGTTACCTTTCGAAGGGGGCTCGAGCTTTCTTT. It specifies CASSYLSKGARAFF.

The chain has TRBV2 and TRBJ1-2, with TRBD1 matching 9 bases. With V trimmed by 0 bases and J by 5 bases, 10 bases remained unmatched. This CDR3 region has 17 residues. Germline V gene lookup returns CDR1 SNHLY and CDR2 FYNNEI. DNA of the CDR3: TGTGCCAGCAGTGAAGCCGGAGGGGGACAGGGAAGATATGGCTACACCTTC. As protein: CASSEAGGGQGRYGYTF. The complete variable domain, with remaining parts taken from reference TRBV2 and TRBJ1-2, reads EPEVTQTPSHQVTQMGQEVILRCVPISNHLYFYWYRQILGQKVEFLVSFYNNEISEKSEIFDDQFSVERPDGSNFTLKIRSTKLEDSAMYFCASSEAGGGQGRYGYTFGSGTRLTVV.

CDR3 residues: CASSPPNRGVKTGELFF. The CDR3 DNA follows: TGTGCCAGCTCACCACCGAATCGGGGGGTAAAAACCGGGGAGCTGTTTTTT. The chain employs TRBV18 and TRBJ2-2, with TRBD2 matching over 7 bases. The germline CDR1 and CDR2 sequences are KGHSH and LQKENI. The CDR3 extends over 17 amino acids. J gave up 5 bases and V 0 bases, and 9 bases lay outside the gene matches.

J is TRBJ2-1 and V is TRBV5-1; 8 nucleotides match TRBD2. The CDR3 has 16 residues. Trimming at V came to 4 bases and at J to 8 bases, leaving 14 bases not matched to a gene. Germline V gene sequence: CDR1 SGHRS, CDR2 YFSETQ. The CDR3 is CASSPTIAGRVYEQFF. The CDR3, as DNA: TGCGCCAGCAGCCCGACCATAGCGGGGAGGGTCTATGAGCAGTTCTTC.

The V gene is TRBV10-3, the J gene TRBJ2-7, with D possibly being TRBD2 (5 bases). Germline V gives CDR1 ENHRY, CDR2 SYGVKD. The CDR3 consists of 15 residues. Trimming removed 6 bases from V and 6 bases from J, with 21 bases in between. The CDR3 protein is CAISGAQLDSAEQYF. CDR3 DNA sequence: TGTGCCATCAGCGGAGCCCAGTTGGACTCTGCCGAGCAGTACTTC.

The V gene is TRBV6-5, the J gene TRBJ2-7; 9 bases line up with TRBD2. CDR3 length equals 15 residues. Unmatched junction bases numbered 10, after V lost 4 bases and J lost 6 bases. Germline CDR1 MNHEY, CDR2 SVGAGI. The DNA of the CDR3 is TGTGCCAGCAGTTTCCTGGGTAGCGGGAGTTCCGAGCAGTACTTC. Its translation: CASSFLGSGSSEQYF.

The chain recombines TRBV4-1 with TRBJ2-3; perhaps TRBD2 as D (6 bases). Per germline, CDR1 MGHRA and CDR2 YSYEKL. Trimming stripped 0 bases from V and 2 bases from J, with 15 bases between. The CDR3 runs 17 residues. CDR3 loop: CASSQDPNSGYTDTQYF. The CDR3, as DNA: TGCGCCAGCAGCCAAGATCCCAATAGCGGCTACACAGATACGCAGTATTTT.

The chain combines TRBV4-1 with TRBJ2-1; 7 positions agree with TRBD2. The V segment lost 4 bases and the J segment 12 bases; nucleotides outside the gene matches: 3. This CDR3 has 11 residues. The germline gives CDR1 MGHRA, CDR2 YSYEKL. The CDR3 reads CASSLGLVQFF. The CDR3 bases are TGCGCCAGCAGCCTTGGACTAGTGCAGTTCTTC.

The chain joins TRBV18 to TRBJ2-7; 14 bases map to TRBD2. The CDR3 loop spans 18 amino acids. Germline CDR1 reads KGHSH; CDR2 reads LQKENI. V shed 1 base and J 2 bases; nucleotides not matched to a gene: 7. CDR3 sequence reads: CASSPLRTSGRLTYEQYF. In DNA, the CDR3 is TGTGCCAGCTCACCACTACGGACTAGCGGGAGGCTCACCTACGAGCAGTACTTC.

The rearrangement uses TRBV1 and TRBJ1-5; the table's D call, TRBD1, has no DNA check behind it. TRBV1 corresponds to a pseudogene. The CDR3 is 17 amino acids. The CDR3: CTSSHLTRPWSNQPQHF. The CDR3 region has the DNA TGCACCAGCAGCCATCTCACACGTCCATGGAGCAATCAGCCCCAGCATTTT.

The genes are TRBV19 and TRBJ2-7; 9 nucleotides align to TRBD2. The CDR3 has 14 residues. V trimming: 5 bases; J trimming: 2 bases; junction bases outside the gene matches: 4. In germline, CDR1 is LNHDA, CDR2 SQIVND (reference sequence). The CDR3 DNA follows: TGTGCCAGTAGTTATGGGACTAGCACCTACGAGCAGTACTTC. Amino acid sequence: CASSYGTSTYEQYF.

This clone was observed a single time. The chain couples TRBV19 to TRBJ2-2, with 10 bases that match TRBD2. CDR1 and CDR2 (germline): LNHDA, SQIVND (reference sequence). V lost 5 bases and J lost 5; bases outside the gene matches: 2. The CDR3 spans 14 residues. CDR3 loop: CASSELAGTGELFF. The CDR3 DNA follows: TGTGCCAGTAGTGAACTAGCGGGGACCGGGGAGCTGTTTTTT. The variable domain in full, completed from reference TRBV19 and TRBJ2-2, reads DGGITQSPKYLFRKEGQNVTLSCEQNLNHDAMYWYRQDPGQGLRLIYYSQIVNDFQKGDIAEGYSVSREKKESFPLTVTSAQKNPTAFYLCASSELAGTGELFFGEGSRLTVL.

This chain connects TRBV5-1 to TRBJ2-7; 7 nucleotides agree with TRBD1. This CDR3 is built from 14 residues. The germline CDR1 and CDR2 sequences are SGHRS and YFSETQ. V lost 3 bases, J lost 2 bases, and 5 bases stayed unmatched. CDR3 nucleotide sequence: TGCGCCAGCAGCTCCCGACAGGGTACCTACGAGCAGTACTTC. Translated: CASSSRQGTYEQYF.

The V and J genes are TRBV4-2 and TRBJ1-2, with 7 positions matching TRBD1. This CDR3 has 15 residues. Germline loops: CDR1 LGHNA, CDR2 YNFKEQ. V shed 4 bases, J shed 1 base, and the junction held 6 bases outside the gene matches. In nucleotides, the CDR3 is TGTGCCAGCAGCCCGGGACAGACAAGTAACTATGGCTACACCTTC. Amino acid sequence: CASSPGQTSNYGYTF.